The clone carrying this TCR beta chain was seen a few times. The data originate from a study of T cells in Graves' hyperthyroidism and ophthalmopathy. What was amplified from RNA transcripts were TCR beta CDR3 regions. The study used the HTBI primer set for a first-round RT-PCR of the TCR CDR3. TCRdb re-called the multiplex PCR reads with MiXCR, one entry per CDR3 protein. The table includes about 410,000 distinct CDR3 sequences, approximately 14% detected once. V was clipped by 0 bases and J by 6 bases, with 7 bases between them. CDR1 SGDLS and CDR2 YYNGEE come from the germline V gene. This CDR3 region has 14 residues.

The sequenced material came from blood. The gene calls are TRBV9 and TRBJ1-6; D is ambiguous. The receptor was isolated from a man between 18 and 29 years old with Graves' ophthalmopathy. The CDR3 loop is CASSVGQLNSPLHF. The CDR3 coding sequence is TGTGCCAGCAGCGTAGGCCAGCTTAATTCACCCCTCCACTTT.